This is a list of T cell receptor beta chains from one sample in a study of low-dose radiotherapy and immunotherapy resistance in tumors. TCRdb called the reads again in MiXCR, with one record for every CDR3 protein. In the table there are 45,000 or so distinct CDR3 sequences, 20% to 25% of which are singletons. The sample was PBMCs, taken after low-dose radiotherapy plus immunotherapy. These receptors all come from a male donor with prostate cancer. Both conserved end residues are part of each CDR3. The D gene is left open where the match is weak. Clone size is given for some rows only: seen once, a few or many times, or a class if the clone is expanded.

-,many,TRBJ2-1,TRBV5-1,TGCGCCAGCAGCCTTAACAGGGATGGGTACAATGAGCAGTTCTTC,CASSLNRDGYNEQFF
TRBD1,few,TRBJ2-5,TRBV7-9,TGTGCCAGCAGCCCAGGGGGCAGAGAGACCCAGTACTTC,CASSPGGRETQYF
TRBD2,once,TRBJ2-1,TRBV6-2/TRBV6-3,TGTGCCAGCAGTGAAGAGGGACTAGTAACCTACAATGAGCAGTTCTTC,CASSEEGLVTYNEQFF
TRBD2,many,TRBJ2-1,TRBV29-1,TGCAGCGTTGCTAGCGGGAGTCACAATGAGCAGTTCTTC,CSVASGSHNEQFF
-,many,TRBJ2-6,TRBV20-1,TGCAGTGCTCCAAGGTCTGCATCGGGGGGCAGTGGGGCCAACGTCCTGACTTTC,CSAPRSASGGSGANVLTF
TRBD2,many,TRBJ2-4,TRBV7-2,TGTGCCAGCAGCCCGACTAGCGGCCTACAGTACTTC,CASSPTSGLQYF
-,many,TRBJ1-5,TRBV5-5,TGTGCCAGCAGCCCGACAGGTTACAATCAGCCCCAGCATTTT,CASSPTGYNQPQHF
TRBD2,few,TRBJ2-1,TRBV5-1,TGCGCCAGCAGCTTGGGGGGAGGGAGGGCCAGCAATGAGCAGTTCTTC,CASSLGGGRASNEQFF
-,many,TRBJ1-3,TRBV7-6,TGTGCCAGCACACCCCAGCCTGGAAACACCATATATTTT,CASTPQPGNTIYF
TRBD2,many,TRBJ2-7,TRBV7-9,TGTGCCAGCAGCGGACTAGCGGGAGGGTACGAGCAGTACTTC,CASSGLAGGYEQYF
-,-,TRBJ2-1,TRBV5-6,TGTGCCAGCAGCTTGGGAGAGGGTGAGCAGTTCTTC,CASSLGEGEQFF
-,many,TRBJ2-3,TRBV18,TGTGCCAGCTCACCAGTGGGGGGCCGGGCAGATACGCAGTATTTT,CASSPVGGRADTQYF
TRBD2,many,TRBJ2-7,TRBV2,TGTGCCAGCAGTGAAAGGGGACTAGCGGGTGGCGAGCAGTACTTC,CASSERGLAGGEQYF
-,many,TRBJ2-7,TRBV20-1,TGCAGTGCTAGAAATAGCGGATCCTACGAGCAGTACTTC,CSARNSGSYEQYF
TRBD2,few,TRBJ2-1,TRBV5-1,TGCGCCAGCAGTCCGGGACTAGCGGGAACATACAATGAGCAGTTCTTC,CASSPGLAGTYNEQFF
-,many,TRBJ2-5,TRBV15,TGTGCCACCAGCAGAGACCTAGAGACCCAGTACTTC,CATSRDLETQYF
-,many,TRBJ2-2,TRBV5-5,TGTGCCAGCAGCTTCGGGACTGCGGGGGAGCTGTTTTTT,CASSFGTAGELFF
-,-,TRBJ2-1,TRBV7-6,TGTGCCAGCAGCTCCTCCCGAGGGGATGAGCAGTTCTTC,CASSSSRGDEQFF
-,medium-sized,TRBJ2-1,TRBV2,TGTGCCAGCGGATTTTACAATGAGCAGTTCTTC,CASGFYNEQFF
TRBD2,-,TRBJ2-3,TRBV2,TGTGCCAGCATGGCTAGCGGGGGCCGCGTGAGCACAGATACGCAGTATTTT,CASMASGGRVSTDTQYF
-,many,TRBJ1-5,TRBV20-1,TGCAGTGCTACGTGGGCGCCTTCAGAGCCCCAGCATTTT,CSATWAPSEPQHF
-,many,TRBJ2-7,TRBV27,TGTGCCAGCAGTTTTATAGAGGGAGCCTACGAGCAGTACTTC,CASSFIEGAYEQYF
TRBD2,few,TRBJ2-1,TRBV5-1,TGCGCCAGCAGCTTTCCCGGGACTAGCGGGAGCAATGAGCAGTTCTTC,CASSFPGTSGSNEQFF
-,-,TRBJ2-4,TRBV28,TGTGCCAGCAGTTTTGGGGGAGCCAAAAACATTCAGTACTTC,CASSFGGAKNIQYF
-,many,TRBJ1-1,TRBV12-3/TRBV12-4,TGTGCCAGCAGCCTCCGGTCTAACACTGAAGCTTTCTTT,CASSLRSNTEAFF
-,-,TRBJ2-5,TRBV28,TGTGCCAGCAGTTTCCGGTCACCCCGGGAGACCCAGTACTTC,CASSFRSPRETQYF
-,-,TRBJ2-3,TRBV19,TGTGCCAGTAGAGGGGCCCTTAGCACAGATACGCAGTATTTT,CASRGALSTDTQYF
-,many,TRBJ1-2,TRBV2,TGTGCCAGCAGCCCGGACGGAAACTATGGCTACACCTTC,CASSPDGNYGYTF
-,many,TRBJ2-5,TRBV2,TGTGCCAGCAACCGACGGGAAACCTCCCCTCGAGAGACCCAGTACTTC,CASNRRETSPRETQYF
-,-,TRBJ2-3,TRBV6-2/TRBV6-3,TGTGCCAGCAGGATACAGGGAGGCACAGATACGCAGTATTTT,CASRIQGGTDTQYF